The 24 T cell receptor beta chains presented below share a single source sample, sequenced in a study of Tregs in tolerant kidney transplant recipients. TCRdb's table, derived via immunoSEQ multiplex PCR, lists solely in-frame clones and lacks some. The repertoire table contains some 30,000 clones. Recipients received nonmyeloablative bone marrow transplants from related graft donors, with transient mixed chimerism. This specimen consisted of CD4+ T cells from blood (PBMCs), obtained 24 months after the transplant. These TCRs come from a human patient who received a combined kidney and bone marrow transplant. Part of the T cells may come from the graft donor.

This clone is medium-sized by frequency. Sequencing ends 3 residues short of the CDR3 end; the germline J gene provides the rest. This sequence joins TRBV5-1 and TRBJ1-3; D gene ambiguous. V was pared by 1 base and J by 0 bases, with 8 bases between. The length of the CDR3 is 15 residues. In germline, CDR1 is SGHRS, CDR2 YFSETQ. CDR3 bases read: TGCGCCAGCAGCTTGAGCTCATCCTCTGGAAACACC. Encoded protein: CASSLSSSSGNT. The full CDR3 protein is CASSLSSSSGNTIYF.

As regards this clone: With the read ending 3 residues before the CDR3 end, the germline J gene is used to fill in that end. The V call is TRBV7-9, the J call TRBJ1-5; D is ambiguous. The germline CDR1 and CDR2 sequences are SEHNR and FQNEAQ (reference sequence). V was shortened by 2 bases and J by 4 bases, with 6 bases between the two germline ends. This CDR3 is built from 13 residues. The CDR3 here is CASSLQENQPQHF. The CDR3 DNA, read in part, is TGTGCCAGCAGCTTACAGGAAAATCAGCCC.

On this clone: The CDR3 end lies 3 residues beyond the end of the read and is filled in from the germline J gene. The V and J genes are TRBV19 and TRBJ2-1, with 12 nucleotides matching TRBD1. The length of the CDR3 is 16 residues. V shed 3 bases, J shed 8 bases, and the junction held 8 bases outside the gene matches. In germline, CDR1 is LNHDA, CDR2 SQIVND (reference sequence). The CDR3 DNA, read in part, is TGTGCCAGTAGTATGGGCGGGACAGGGGGCAAGGATGAG. Protein sequence: CASSMGGTGGKDE. The entire CDR3 reads CASSMGGTGGKDEQFF.

Concerning this clone itself: The read terminates 3 residues before the CDR3 end, so the remaining end is supplied by the germline J gene. This sequence joins TRBV7-9 and TRBJ2-3; TRBD2 matches 7 bases. V shed 0 bases, J shed 2 bases, and the junction held 2 bases outside the gene matches. This CDR3 has 15 residues. Per the germline V gene, CDR1 is SEHNR and CDR2 is FQNEAQ (reference sequence). CDR3 amino acids: CASSLASGNTDTQYF. The sequenced part of the CDR3 DNA is TGTGCCAGCAGCTTAGCCAGCGGGAACACAGATACG.

In regard to this clone: Sequencing ends 3 residues short of the CDR3 end; the germline J gene provides the rest. V is TRBV18 and J is TRBJ2-2; 9 nucleotides match TRBD2. The CDR3 has 16 amino acids. With 1 base clipped from V and 5 bases from J, the junction kept 5 bases outside the gene matches. Germline-derived CDR1 and CDR2 are KGHSH and LQKENI. Incomplete CDR3 DNA: TGTGCCAGCTCACCACTAGCGGGAGTGGGGACCGGGGAG. Amino acids: CASSPLAGVGTGE. The full CDR3 protein reads CASSPLAGVGTGELFF.

With regard to this clone: Coverage ceases 3 residues before the CDR3 finishes, and the germline J gene fills in the end. The V and J genes are TRBV10-3 and TRBJ1-2; TRBD1 matches at 7 bases. The J segment lost 6 bases and the V segment lost 4 bases, leaving 2 bases of the junction unmatched. The CDR3 is made up of 12 amino acids. Germline CDR1 is ENHRY and CDR2 is SYGVKD. CDR3 amino acids: CAISGTGDGYTF. The CDR3 bases that were read are TGTGCCATCAGTGGCACAGGGGATGGC.

Concerning this clone itself: The CDR3 end lies 3 residues beyond the end of the read and is filled in from the germline J gene. The gene calls are TRBV6-4 and TRBJ2-3, with 10 bases fitting TRBD2. Germline lookup yields CDR1 MRHNA and CDR2 SNTAGT. Trimming removed 5 bases from V and 6 bases from J; junction bases left unmatched: 11. This CDR3 has 16 residues. The CDR3 bases that were read are TGTGCCAGCAGTAGAGACAGCGGGAGGGCCGCCGATACG. This gives the protein CASSRDSGRAADT. The full-length CDR3 reads as CASSRDSGRAADTQYF.

A note on this clone: The missing CDR3 end, 3 residues past where the read stops, is filled in from the germline J gene. The chain has TRBV18 and TRBJ1-2; 9 positions agree with TRBD1. Germline V gene lookup returns CDR1 KGHSH and CDR2 LQKENI. There are 13 residues in the CDR3. The CDR3 DNA, read in part, is TGTGCCAGCTCAACGACAGGGGGTCACGGC. Residues: CASSTTGGHG. The CDR3 reads in full as CASSTTGGHGYTF.

Concerning this clone itself: The CDR3 extends 3 residues past the end of the read, so its final part is completed from the germline J gene. The chain carries TRBV30 and TRBJ2-1, with 12 bases aligning to TRBD2. CDR1 GTSNPN and CDR2 SVGIG come from the germline V gene (reference sequence). This CDR3 is 14 amino acids long. V lost 1 base and J lost 8; bases outside the gene matches: 3. The sequenced CDR3 bases are TGTGCCTGGAGTGAGACTAGCGGGAGTTATGAG. This translates into CAWSETSGSYE. The entire CDR3 protein reads CAWSETSGSYEQFF.

Notes on this clone: The CDR3 end falls 3 residues outside the read, so it is completed with the germline J gene. The gene calls are TRBV29-1 and TRBJ2-7; D is ambiguous. Germline V gene data show CDR1 as SQVTM and CDR2 as ANQGSEA. V lost 0 bases and J 3 bases, leaving 9 bases between the germline ends. The CDR3 contains 13 residues. CDR3 bases read: TGCAGCGTTGAAGATGGCCGATTCTACGAG. Protein product: CSVEDGRFYE. The entire CDR3 reads CSVEDGRFYEQYF.

To note about this clone: The DNA ends 3 residues before the CDR3 does, and the rest of the CDR3 is filled in from the germline J gene. The V call is TRBV5-1, the J call TRBJ2-1; D ambiguous. This CDR3 contains 14 residues. Germline V lookup: CDR1 SGHRS, CDR2 YFSETQ. V gave up 4 bases and J gave up 6 bases, with 14 bases separating them. The CDR3 reads CASSPFYYSNEQFF. The part of the CDR3 DNA that was read is TGCGCCAGCAGCCCCTTTTATTACTCCAATGAG.

A note on this clone: The read falls 3 residues short of the CDR3 end, and the missing part is taken from the germline J gene. The chain couples TRBV7-3 to TRBJ2-5; 12 bases map to TRBD2. V dropped 5 bases and J dropped 5; count of bases not matched to a gene: 6. Per the germline V gene, CDR1 is SGHTA and CDR2 is FQGTGA. The CDR3 contains 15 residues. The DNA read from the CDR3 is TGTGCCAGCAGCCCCCGACTAGCGGGAGCGGAGACC. It is translated as CASSPRLAGAET. The entire CDR3 reads CASSPRLAGAETQYF.

To note about this clone: The DNA ends 3 residues before the CDR3 does, and the rest of the CDR3 is filled in from the germline J gene. The chain has TRBV10-3 and TRBJ2-5; D is perhaps TRBD1 (6 bases). The germline V and J ends were trimmed by 8 bases and 4 bases, with 11 bases remaining between them. Germline V gene lookup returns CDR1 ENHRY and CDR2 SYGVKD. This CDR3 region has 12 residues. The sequenced part of the CDR3 DNA is TGTGCCATCGGGCAGGGGATAGAGACC. Translated: CAIGQGIET. The whole CDR3 is CAIGQGIETQYF.

As for this clone: The CDR3 end is not reached by the read, which stops 3 residues before it; the germline J gene fills it in. V usage is TRBV20-1 and J usage is TRBJ2-1, with 8 bases aligning to TRBD1. Germline V lookup: CDR1 DFQATT, CDR2 SNEGSKA (reference sequence). The V and J ends lost 5 bases and 5 bases, in that order; junction bases with no gene match: 5. This CDR3 comprises 13 residues. The CDR3 loop is CSAAGTGNNEQFF. The sequenced part of the CDR3 DNA is TGCAGTGCTGCCGGGACAGGCAACAATGAG.

With respect to this clone: The CDR3 end lies 3 residues beyond the end of the read and is filled in from the germline J gene. The chain is built from TRBV19 and TRBJ1-2, with a weak D call TRBD1 (5 bases). The length of the CDR3 is 13 residues. Trimming took off 3 bases at V and 5 bases at J, with 10 bases between the two ends. Germline CDR1 is LNHDA and CDR2 is SQIVND (reference sequence). The part of the CDR3 DNA that was read is TGTGCCAGTAGTATCCCAGGGATTTATGGC. Its translation: CASSIPGIYG. The full CDR3 sequence reads CASSIPGIYGYTF.

Details on this clone: The CDR3 goes on 3 residues after the read ends, and that part is filled in from the germline J gene. The chain has TRBV5-1 and TRBJ2-4; TRBD1 is a possible D gene (6 bases). The germline V gene encodes CDR1 SGHRS and CDR2 YFSETQ. CDR3 length: 16 residues. Trimming removed 0 bases at V and 5 bases at J, with 15 bases between. The DNA read from the CDR3 is TGCGCCAGCAGCTTGGGGACAGAGAGAAGGGAAAACATT. Residues: CASSLGTERRENI. The entire CDR3 reads CASSLGTERRENIQYF.

On this clone itself: The read terminates 3 residues before the CDR3 end, so the remaining end is supplied by the germline J gene. V usage is TRBV6-2 or TRBV6-3 and J usage is TRBJ1-2, with 9 nucleotides matching TRBD1. V was pared by 2 bases and J by 2 bases, with 9 bases of the junction left unmatched. Per the germline V gene, CDR1 is MNHEY and CDR2 is SVGEGT. The CDR3 has 17 amino acids. The part of the CDR3 DNA that was read is TGTGCCAGCAGTTACCGCCCCACCGGGACAGGGAACTATGGC. It specifies CASSYRPTGTGNYG. The CDR3 in full is CASSYRPTGTGNYGYTF.

With respect to this clone: The CDR3 goes on 3 residues after the read ends, and that part is filled in from the germline J gene. The genes are TRBV20-1 and TRBJ1-6; 7 bases agree with TRBD1. CDR1 is DFQATT and CDR2 is SNEGSKA in the germline V gene (reference sequence). Trimming removed 4 bases from V and 5 bases from J; junction bases left unmatched: 5. The CDR3 totals 14 residues. The CDR3 is CSANRDSNNSPLHF. Partial CDR3 DNA: TGCAGTGCTAACCGGGACAGCAATAATTCACCC.

Of note for this clone: The missing CDR3 end, 3 residues past where the read stops, is filled in from the germline J gene. The chain uses TRBV5-4 and TRBJ2-1, with D unclear. CDR3 length: 15 residues. Trimming removed 0 bases from V and 0 bases from J, with 7 bases in between. The germline CDR1 and CDR2 sequences are SGHNT and YYREEE (reference sequence). Here the CDR3 reads CASSLGASSYNEQFF. CDR3 DNA, as far as it was read: TGTGCCAGCAGCTTGGGGGCGAGCTCCTACAATGAG.

Points on this clone: The sequenced fragment ends 3 residues before the CDR3 boundary, so the rest is inferred from the germline J gene. The chain combines TRBV19 with TRBJ2-5, with TRBD2 matching over 10 bases. The CDR3 loop spans 17 amino acids. Germline lookup yields CDR1 LNHDA and CDR2 SQIVND (reference sequence). The trim removed 1 base at V and 3 bases at J, leaving 8 bases unmatched. CDR3 DNA (partial): TGTGCCAGTAGTATAGGCGGGATCCTAGCGGGAGAAGAGACC. It codes for CASSIGGILAGEET. In full, the CDR3 is CASSIGGILAGEETQYF. Full variable domain (rest looked up from reference TRBV19 and TRBJ2-5): DGGITQSPKYLFRKEGQNVTLSCEQNLNHDAMYWYRQDPGQGLRLIYYSQIVNDFQKGDIAEGYSVSREKKESFPLTVTSAQKNPTAFYLCASSIGGILAGEETQYFGPGTRLLVL.

About this clone: The CDR3 end is not reached by the read, which stops 3 residues before it; the germline J gene fills it in. The chain joins TRBV7-8 to TRBJ2-1, with 8 bases matching TRBD1. Germline values: CDR1 SGHVS, CDR2 FQNEAQ. This CDR3 contains 15 residues. The ends lost 1 base at V and 8 bases at J; junction bases unmatched: 7. The CDR3 here is CASSLVGTGLDEQFF. The DNA read from the CDR3 is TGTGCCAGCAGCTTAGTCGGGACAGGTTTGGATGAG. The whole variable domain, remainder taken from reference TRBV7-8 and TRBJ2-1, is GAGVSQSPRYKVAKRGQDVALRCDPISGHVSLFWYQQALGQGPEFLTYFQNEAQLDKSGLPSDRFFAERPEGSVSTLKIQRTQQEDSAVYLCASSLVGTGLDEQFFGPGTRLTVL.

About this clone: The read finishes 3 residues shy of the CDR3 end, and the germline J gene is used to complete it. The V gene is TRBV28, the J gene TRBJ2-3; no clear D gene. Germline-derived CDR1 and CDR2 are MDHEN and SYDVKM. V gave up 7 bases and J gave up 5 bases, with 13 bases separating them. The CDR3 runs 13 residues. The DNA read from the CDR3 is TGTGCCAGCAATGGCGGCATACTAGATACG. Residues: CASNGGILDT. From start to end, the CDR3 is CASNGGILDTQYF.

A remark on this clone: The read ends 3 residues before the CDR3 terminus; that terminus is restored from the germline J gene. The chain links TRBV2 to TRBJ2-2, with D possibly being TRBD2 (6 bases). Trimming removed 3 bases from V and 6 bases from J, with 8 bases in between. The CDR3 sequence is 13 residues long. Germline V gives CDR1 SNHLY, CDR2 FYNNEI. The chain's CDR3 is CASSEAGSGELFF. The covered CDR3 bases are TGTGCCAGCAGTGAGGCGGGGTCCGGGGAG.

Remarks on this clone: Sequencing ends 3 residues short of the CDR3 end; the germline J gene provides the rest. The J gene is TRBJ1-2, the V gene TRBV10-3; D is possibly TRBD1 (6 bases). The CDR3 extends over 11 amino acids. Germline values: CDR1 ENHRY, CDR2 SYGVKD. The CDR3 reads CAIRDSAGYTF. The CDR3 bases that were read are TGTGCCATCAGGGACAGCGCCGGC.